This T cell receptor (beta chain) comes out of a study of graft-versus-host responses after intestinal transplantation. Study overall: Each transplant was multivisceral, liver-intestinal, or isolated intestinal. Study observations and caveats: Individuals carrying graft-donor T cell macrochimerism showed high graft-versus-host to host-versus-graft clonal ratios in allografts.

Of note for this clone: The antigen is undetermined.

V lost 6 bases to trimming and J lost 10 bases, with 21 bases between them. This CDR3 is built from 14 residues. Germline V gene data show CDR1 as MNHEY and CDR2 as SMNVEV (reference sequence). TCRdb's copy holds only in-frame clones and misses some; the assay was immunoSEQ multiplex PCR. This table has 85,000 to 95,000 clones, 90% to 95% appearing once. V and J are TRBV27 and TRBJ1-2; TRBD1 is a possible D gene (6 bases). Material: unstimulated CD8+ T cells sorted from spleen or lymph node cells, obtained before intestinal transplant. This receptor was identified in a human donor who received an intestinal transplant. The CDR3 region is CASRRTVATGDYTF. For the CDR3, the DNA is TGTGCCAGCAGGCGGACAGTTGCGACAGGTGACTACACCTTC.